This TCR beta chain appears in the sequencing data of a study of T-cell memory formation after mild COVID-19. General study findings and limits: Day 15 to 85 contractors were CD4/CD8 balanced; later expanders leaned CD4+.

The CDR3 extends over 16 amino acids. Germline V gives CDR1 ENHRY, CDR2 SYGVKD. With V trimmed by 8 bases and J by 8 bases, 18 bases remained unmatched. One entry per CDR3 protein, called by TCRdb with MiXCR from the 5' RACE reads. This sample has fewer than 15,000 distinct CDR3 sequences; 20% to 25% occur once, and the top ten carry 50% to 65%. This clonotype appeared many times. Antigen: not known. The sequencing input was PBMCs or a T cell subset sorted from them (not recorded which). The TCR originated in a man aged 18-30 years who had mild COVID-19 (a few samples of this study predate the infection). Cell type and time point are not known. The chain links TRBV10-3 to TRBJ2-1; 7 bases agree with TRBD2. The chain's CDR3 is CAIAGSDQRGNDEQFF. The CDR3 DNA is TGTGCCATCGCGGGCTCAGACCAGCGGGGAAACGATGAGCAGTTCTTC.